These 32 T cell receptor beta chains were all obtained from the same sample, sequenced in a study of cytomegalovirus exposure and HLA in healthy donors. The table came from immunoSEQ multiplex PCR; TCRdb's copy has only in-frame clones and leaves some out. The profile shows 100,000 to 150,000 clones, approximately 90% of them singletons. The material sequenced was PBMCs. The receptors were sampled from a woman younger than 30 in good health and CMV-seronegative.

This clone has just a few counts. The DNA for the CDR3 is TGTGCCAGCACCCAGGGGTACGGGAACACTGAAGCTTTCTTT. Translating it yields CASTQGYGNTEAFF. The chain couples TRBV6-6 to TRBJ1-1; maybe TRBD1 (6 bases). CDR1 is MNHNY and CDR2 is SVGAGI in the germline V gene (reference sequence). The CDR3 totals 14 residues. V was cut by 7 bases and J by 1 base, with 13 bases left in between.

The V and J genes are TRBV10-3 and TRBJ1-1; D remains unclear. Germline CDR1 reads ENHRY; CDR2 reads SYGVKD. Trimming took off 1 base at V and 7 bases at J, with 7 bases between the two ends. The CDR3 has 12 residues. The CDR3 DNA follows: TGTGCCATCAGTGAGTTGACGGGTGAAGCTTTCTTT. This encodes CAISELTGEAFF.

The chain combines TRBV6-4 with TRBJ2-1; TRBD1 matches 10 bases. This CDR3 contains 15 residues. From germline, CDR1 is MRHNA and CDR2 SNTAGT. V lost 6 bases and J lost 1; bases outside the gene matches: 3. The CDR3 here is CASSRGQGSYNEQFF. CDR3 bases: TGTGCCAGCAGCCGGGGACAGGGGTCCTACAATGAGCAGTTCTTC.

This chain connects TRBV18 to TRBJ2-5; D perhaps matches TRBD2 (5 bases). The CDR3 runs 15 residues. Between the trimmed V and J ends, which lost 1 base and 1 base, there was a span of 10 bases. Germline loops: CDR1 KGHSH, CDR2 LQKENI. CDR3 amino acids: CASSPQVRAQETQYF. In nucleotides, the CDR3 is TGTGCCAGCTCACCACAGGTGCGGGCCCAAGAGACCCAGTACTTC. Drawing the rest from reference TRBV18 and TRBJ2-5, the complete variable domain is NAGVMQNPRHLVRRRGQEARLRCSPMKGHSHVYWYRQLPEEGLKFMVYLQKENIIDESGMPKERFSAEFPKEGPSILRIQQVVRGDSAAYFCASSPQVRAQETQYFGPGTRLLVL.

The gene calls are TRBV5-1 and TRBJ2-7, with 9 bases matching TRBD2. CDR1 and CDR2 from the germline V gene are SGHRS and YFSETQ. Trimming cost V 7 bases and J 1 base; bases outside gene matches: 9. This CDR3 is 15 amino acids long. CDR3 in amino acids: CASQKTSGFSYEQYF. The CDR3 nucleotides are TGCGCCAGCCAAAAAACTAGCGGGTTTTCCTACGAGCAGTACTTC.

The chain is built from TRBV28 and TRBJ2-7; D is perhaps TRBD1 (6 bases). V lost 5 bases and J 6 bases, leaving 17 bases between the germline ends. The CDR3 covers 14 residues. Per the germline V gene, CDR1 is MDHEN and CDR2 is SYDVKM. In nucleotides, the CDR3 is TGTGCCAGCAGTGACACAGGGCGGGCCCTCGAGCAGTACTTC. It yields the protein CASSDTGRALEQYF.

V usage is TRBV12-5 and J usage is TRBJ2-7; D not resolved. In germline, CDR1 is LGHNT, CDR2 FRNRAP. V was shortened by 6 bases and J by 3 bases, with 6 bases between the two germline ends. The CDR3 has 11 amino acids. The CDR3 loop reads CASGLRYEQYF. In DNA, the CDR3 is TGTGCTAGTGGCCTCCGCTACGAGCAGTACTTC.

J is TRBJ2-5 and V is TRBV28, with TRBD1 identical over 9 bases. V gave up 4 bases and J gave up 0 bases; unmatched junction bases: 3. Germline V gene sequence: CDR1 MDHEN, CDR2 SYDVKM. CDR3 length: 15 residues. CDR3 coding DNA: TGTGCCAGCAGTTCATGGACAGGGGACCAAGAGACCCAGTACTTC. Its protein product is CASSSWTGDQETQYF.

CDR3 sequence (DNA): TGCGCCAGCAGCTTGTCTTTTTACCAGTCGAAAGAGACCCAGTACTTC. This translates into CASSLSFYQSKETQYF. The chain couples TRBV5-1 to TRBJ2-5, with D unclear. CDR1 SGHRS and CDR2 YFSETQ come from the germline V gene. The V and J ends lost 1 base and 3 bases respectively, with 16 bases between them. This CDR3 has 16 amino acids.

V usage is TRBV13 and J usage is TRBJ2-7; 8 bases agree with TRBD1. The CDR3 runs 14 residues. The ends lost 0 bases at V and 3 bases at J; junction bases unmatched: 1. Germline V gives CDR1 PRHDT, CDR2 FYEKMQ (reference sequence). In nucleotides, the CDR3 is TGTGCCAGCAGCTTAGGGGACAGGGACTACGAGCAGTACTTC. Encoded protein: CASSLGDRDYEQYF.

This clone was detected only once. The CDR3 here is CASSPRRQGSADTQYF. CDR3 in DNA: TGTGCCAGCTCACCAAGGAGACAGGGGAGCGCAGATACGCAGTATTTT. The V gene is TRBV18, the J gene TRBJ2-3, with TRBD1 matching over 8 bases. J lost 4 bases, V lost 2 bases, and 8 bases had no gene match. Germline lookup yields CDR1 KGHSH and CDR2 LQKENI. The CDR3 is made up of 16 amino acids.

The chain recombines TRBV7-9 with TRBJ1-1; TRBD1 matches at 7 bases. The CDR3 length is 13 residues. Germline lookup yields CDR1 SEHNR and CDR2 FQNEAQ (reference sequence). Losses at the gene ends were 5 bases for V and 6 bases for J; bases not matched to a gene: 6. The CDR3 here is CASSPQGMAEAFF. The CDR3 DNA reads TGTGCCAGCAGCCCACAGGGGATGGCTGAAGCTTTCTTT.

The chain couples TRBV7-9 to TRBJ1-1, with 7 bases fitting TRBD1. V lost 5 bases to trimming and J lost 2 bases; unmatched junction nucleotides: 8. Germline V CDR1 and CDR2: SEHNR, FQNEAQ (reference sequence). The CDR3 runs to 15 residues. CDR3 DNA: TGTGCCAGCAGCGCGCCTACAGGGGTAAACACTGAAGCTTTCTTT. It translates to CASSAPTGVNTEAFF.

The chain has TRBV7-9 and TRBJ2-7, with TRBD2 matching 11 bases. This CDR3 contains 17 residues. CDR1 and CDR2 from the germline V gene are SEHNR and FQNEAQ (reference sequence). V lost 5 bases and J lost 3; bases outside the gene matches: 12. The CDR3 loop reads CASSPSPRLAGHYEQYF. In DNA form, the CDR3 reads TGTGCCAGCAGCCCGAGCCCCAGACTAGCGGGACACTACGAGCAGTACTTC. Using reference TRBV7-9 and TRBJ2-7 for the parts outside the CDR3, the full variable domain is DTGVSQNPRHKITKRGQNVTFRCDPISEHNRLYWYRQTLGQGPEFLTYFQNEAQLEKSRLLSDRFSAERPKGSFSTLEIQRTEQGDSAMYLCASSPSPRLAGHYEQYFGPGTRLTVT.

The V gene is TRBV28, the J gene TRBJ1-1, with unresolved D. Trimming cost V 2 bases and J 1 base, with 14 bases left between them. Germline CDR1 MDHEN, CDR2 SYDVKM. This CDR3 has 16 amino acids. The CDR3 DNA is TGTGCCAGCAGTTTAACGGTCTCCCCGGGGAACACTGAAGCTTTCTTT. Its translation is CASSLTVSPGNTEAFF.

V gene TRBV11-3 combines with J gene TRBJ2-4; D gene ambiguous. Germline loops: CDR1 SGHNT, CDR2 YENEEA. This CDR3 comprises 20 residues. V lost 1 base and J 0 bases, leaving 22 bases between the germline ends. The CDR3 sequence is CASSLALLSSGHQAKNIQYF. Here the CDR3 DNA reads TGTGCCAGCAGCTTAGCCCTACTGTCATCAGGTCACCAAGCCAAAAACATTCAGTACTTC.

The chain recombines TRBV19 with TRBJ1-5; 11 positions agree with TRBD1. The J segment lost 0 bases and the V segment lost 3 bases, leaving 4 bases of the junction unmatched. Germline V CDR1 and CDR2: LNHDA, SQIVND (reference sequence). CDR3 size: 17 residues. CDR3 coding DNA: TGTGCCAGTAGTATCGGACAGGGGGCTTCTAGCAATCAGCCCCAGCATTTT. It codes for CASSIGQGASSNQPQHF.

V gene TRBV19 combines with J gene TRBJ2-4; 8 bases agree with TRBD2. Trimming cost V 8 bases and J 1 base; bases outside gene matches: 4. The CDR3 totals 14 residues. Germline lookup yields CDR1 LNHDA and CDR2 SQIVND (reference sequence). The DNA of the CDR3 is TGTGCCAGTTCGGGGGGGGTCGCCAAAAACATTCAGTACTTC. Translating it yields CASSGGVAKNIQYF.

This rearrangement joins TRBV29-1 to TRBJ1-2, with TRBD1 as a possible D gene (5 bases). The V end was cut by 7 bases, the J end by 0 bases, with 24 bases between. The CDR3 totals 17 residues. Germline V CDR1 and CDR2: SQVTM, ANQGSEA. CDR3 bases: TGCAGCGCGCGAGGAACAAAGCAGGGAACTCCTAACTATGGCTACACCTTC. Its protein is CSARGTKQGTPNYGYTF.

This clone was found once. The chain joins TRBV27 to TRBJ2-1; D gene uncertain. V was cut by 7 bases and J by 5 bases, with 9 bases left in between. Germline lookup yields CDR1 MNHEY and CDR2 SMNVEV (reference sequence). This CDR3 has 12 residues. The CDR3 DNA reads as TGTGCCAGCAAACAGACGCACAATGAGCAGTTCTTC. Its translation: CASKQTHNEQFF.

The V and J genes are TRBV5-8 and TRBJ2-5; 9 bases align to TRBD1. CDR1 and CDR2 from the germline V gene are SGHTS and YDEGEE. The length of the CDR3 is 16 residues. V shed 4 bases, J shed 2 bases, and the junction held 9 bases outside the gene matches. The CDR3 loop reads CASSVPGQGEQETQYF. CDR3 DNA: TGTGCCAGCAGCGTACCGGGACAGGGCGAACAAGAGACCCAGTACTTC.

The chain combines TRBV6-5 with TRBJ1-4, with D uncertain. Germline V CDR1 and CDR2: MNHEY, SVGAGI. CDR3 length: 13 residues. Trimming took off 1 base at V and 8 bases at J, with 8 bases between the two ends. CDR3 in amino acids: CASSYWRGEKLFF. CDR3 sequence (DNA): TGTGCCAGCAGTTACTGGCGGGGAGAAAAACTGTTTTTT.

The V and J genes are TRBV7-8 and TRBJ2-7, with D possibly TRBD1 on 6 matching bases. Trimming shortened V by 5 bases and J by 2 bases, and 16 bases separated the two germline ends. Germline V gene lookup returns CDR1 SGHVS and CDR2 FQNEAQ. This CDR3 is 15 amino acids long. The CDR3 protein is CASSPRQGTTYEQYF. As DNA, the CDR3 is TGTGCCAGCAGCCCCAGGCAGGGGACCACCTACGAGCAGTACTTC.

The gene calls are TRBV4-3 and TRBJ2-3; 9 bases align to TRBD2. Germline loops: CDR1 LGHNA, CDR2 YSLEER. The V gene end was trimmed by 0 bases and the J gene end by 5 bases; junction bases not matched to a gene: 9. There are 17 residues in the CDR3. The CDR3: CASSQDLSSGIGDTQYF. DNA for the CDR3: TGCGCCAGCAGCCAAGATTTGTCTAGCGGGATAGGAGATACGCAGTATTTT.

The rearrangement joins TRBV30 to TRBJ2-3; tentatively, D is TRBD2 (7 bases). V was shortened by 4 bases and J by 1 base, with 12 bases between the two germline ends. The CDR3 length is 14 residues. Per the germline V gene, CDR1 is GTSNPN and CDR2 is SVGIG (reference sequence). The CDR3, as DNA: TGTGCCTGGAACCGGGGGGCCGGCACAGATACGCAGTATTTT. It encodes CAWNRGAGTDTQYF.

The chain couples TRBV7-9 to TRBJ1-3, with 7 bases identical to TRBD1. CDR3 size: 17 residues. V lost 2 bases and J lost 0; bases outside the gene matches: 7. The germline V gene encodes CDR1 SEHNR and CDR2 FQNEAQ (reference sequence). CDR3 sequence: CASSLRTGTSSGNTIYF. CDR3 DNA sequence: TGTGCCAGCAGCTTACGGACAGGTACCAGCTCTGGAAACACCATATATTTT.

The rearrangement links TRBV12-2 to TRBJ2-7; the table's D call, TRBD2, was not checked against the DNA. TRBV12-2 corresponds to a pseudogene. The CDR3 runs to 14 residues. This CDR3 reads CASRLARFTYEQYF. As DNA, the CDR3 is TGTGCAAGTCGCTTAGCGAGGTTTACCTACGAGCAGTACTTC.

The chain combines TRBV5-6 with TRBJ2-2; no reliable D call. The CDR3 is made up of 14 amino acids. Looked up from germline, CDR1 is SGHDT and CDR2 is YYEEEE. The ends were cut back, 5 bases at V and 4 bases at J, with 12 bases in the middle. The CDR3 protein is CASRYTAATGELFF. In DNA, the CDR3 is TGTGCCAGCAGATACACAGCAGCCACCGGGGAGCTGTTTTTT.

In DNA form, the CDR3 reads TGTGCCAGCACCTCTGGGGCCGTCTATGGCTACACCTTC. Protein: CASTSGAVYGYTF. The V gene is TRBV28, the J gene TRBJ1-2; tentative D call: TRBD1 (5 bases). The CDR3 spans 13 residues. Trimming took off 7 bases at V and 4 bases at J, with 13 bases between the two ends. The germline gives CDR1 MDHEN, CDR2 SYDVKM.

The V call is TRBV7-9, the J call TRBJ1-1, with D possibly being TRBD1 (6 bases). Germline loops: CDR1 SEHNR, CDR2 FQNEAQ (reference sequence). Deletions cut 0 bases from V and 3 bases from J, with 11 bases between. This CDR3 has 15 amino acids. This CDR3 reads CASSLAQGLYTEAFF. The CDR3 nucleotides read TGTGCCAGCAGCTTAGCCCAGGGGCTGTACACTGAAGCTTTCTTT.

The chain recombines TRBV2 with TRBJ2-3, with D possibly being TRBD2 (6 bases). This CDR3 has 20 residues. CDR1 is SNHLY and CDR2 is FYNNEI in the germline V gene. Trimming pared 4 bases from V and 0 bases from J, leaving 26 bases between. The CDR3 nucleotides read TGTGCCAGCAGTGGAGCCGCCTTGGCGGCGGGGTCCCGGAGCACAGATACGCAGTATTTT. Protein: CASSGAALAAGSRSTDTQYF. The whole variable domain, remainder taken from reference TRBV2 and TRBJ2-3, is EPEVTQTPSHQVTQMGQEVILRCVPISNHLYFYWYRQILGQKVEFLVSFYNNEISEKSEIFDDQFSVERPDGSNFTLKIRSTKLEDSAMYFCASSGAALAAGSRSTDTQYFGPGTRLTVL.

The CDR3 sequence: CASSYSTGSIEAFF. CDR3 DNA sequence: TGTGCCAGCAGTTACTCGACAGGGTCGATAGAAGCTTTCTTT. The chain joins TRBV6-5 to TRBJ1-1, with 7 nucleotides matching TRBD1. After removal of 0 bases from V and 8 bases from J, the junction contained 6 bases not matched to a gene. This CDR3 is built from 14 residues. Germline V gives CDR1 MNHEY, CDR2 SVGAGI.